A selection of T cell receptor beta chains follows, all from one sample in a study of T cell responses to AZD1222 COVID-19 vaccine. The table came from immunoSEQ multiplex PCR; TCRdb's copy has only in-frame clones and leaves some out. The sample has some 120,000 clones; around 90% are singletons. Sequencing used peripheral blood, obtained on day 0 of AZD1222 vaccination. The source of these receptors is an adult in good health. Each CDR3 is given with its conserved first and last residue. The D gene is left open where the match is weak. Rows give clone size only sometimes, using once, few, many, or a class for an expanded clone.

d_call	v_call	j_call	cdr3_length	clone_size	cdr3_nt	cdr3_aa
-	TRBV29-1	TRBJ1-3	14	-	TGCAGCGTTGCTTGGCGGGACTCTGGAAACACCATATATTTT	CSVAWRDSGNTIYF
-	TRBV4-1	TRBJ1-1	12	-	TGCGCCAGCAGCCCCCTGCGGGGGCCAGCTTTCTTT	CASSPLRGPAFF
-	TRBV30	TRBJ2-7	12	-	TGTGCCTGGAGTGGACAGTCTTGGGAGCAGTACTTC	CAWSGQSWEQYF
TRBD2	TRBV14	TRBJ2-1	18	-	TGTGCCAGCAGCCAAGATATATCGCGGGGGGGATCTTACAATGAGCAGTTCTTC	CASSQDISRGGSYNEQFF
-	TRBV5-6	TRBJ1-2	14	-	TGTGCCAGCAGCCCATTCGGGGGGCACTATGGCTACACCTTC	CASSPFGGHYGYTF
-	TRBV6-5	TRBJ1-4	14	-	TGTGCCAGCAGTAGACAGCTATCAGGAGAAAAACTGTTTTTT	CASSRQLSGEKLFF
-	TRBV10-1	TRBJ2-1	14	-	TGCGCCAGCAGTGAGTCAGGCACTTTCAATGAGCAGTTCTTC	CASSESGTFNEQFF
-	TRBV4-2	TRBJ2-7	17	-	TGTGCCAGCAGCCAAGGCATGCAAGCGGAAATCTCCTACGAGCAGTACTTC	CASSQGMQAEISYEQYF
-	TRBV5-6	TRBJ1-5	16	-	TGTGCCAGCAGCTCATCCCGATCGAAGCCGACGCAGCCCCAGCATTTT	CASSSSRSKPTQPQHF
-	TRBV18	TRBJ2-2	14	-	TGTGCCAGCTCACCAGGTGGATCCACCGGGGAGCTGTTTTTT	CASSPGGSTGELFF
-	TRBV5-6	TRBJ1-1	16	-	TGTGCCAGCAGCTCCCAGCCACGGACAGTGAACACTGAAGCTTTCTTT	CASSSQPRTVNTEAFF
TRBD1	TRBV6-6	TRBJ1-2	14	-	TGTGCCAGCAGAACGGGACAGAACAACTATGGCTACACCTTC	CASRTGQNNYGYTF
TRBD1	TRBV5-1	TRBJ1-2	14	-	TGCGCCAGCAGCCCGGGACAGGCTAACTATGGCTACACCTTC	CASSPGQANYGYTF
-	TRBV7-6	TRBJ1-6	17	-	TGTGCCAGCAGCTTGGACCCCGAGCCCAATTATAATTCACCCCTCCACTTT	CASSLDPEPNYNSPLHF
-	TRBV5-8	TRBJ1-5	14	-	TGTGCCAGCAGCTTGGAAACGGTCAATCAGCCCCAGCATTTT	CASSLETVNQPQHF
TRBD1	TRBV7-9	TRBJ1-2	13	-	TGTGCCAGCACCCCACAGGGGCGCGCTGGCTACACCTTC	CASTPQGRAGYTF
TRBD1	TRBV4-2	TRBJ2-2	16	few	TGTGCCAGCAGCCAAGATTGGACAGGGGGCGCCGGGGAGCTGTTTTTT	CASSQDWTGGAGELFF
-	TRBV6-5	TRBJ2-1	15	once	TGTGCCAGCAGGCCAGGGAGCGACTCCTACAATGAGCAGTTCTTC	CASRPGSDSYNEQFF
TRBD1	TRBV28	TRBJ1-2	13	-	TGTGCCAGCAGCATCACAGGGGACTATGGCTACACCTTC	CASSITGDYGYTF
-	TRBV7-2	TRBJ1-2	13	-	TGTGCCAGCAGCGTAGAGCCAGGGATCGGCTACACCTTC	CASSVEPGIGYTF
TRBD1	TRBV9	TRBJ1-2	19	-	TGTGCCAGCAGCGTGGAGGACAGGGTCAGGGGGAATGGCGACTATGGCTACACCTTC	CASSVEDRVRGNGDYGYTF
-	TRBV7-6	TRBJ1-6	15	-	TGTGCCAGCAGCTTAGCGGGGGAGTCTAATTCACCCCTCCACTTT	CASSLAGESNSPLHF
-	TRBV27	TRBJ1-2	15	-	TGTGCCAGCAGTTTAGGGTGGGAGGCAAACTATGGCTACACCTTC	CASSLGWEANYGYTF
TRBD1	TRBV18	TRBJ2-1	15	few	TGTGCCAGCTCATATGGACAGGACTCCTACAATGAGCAGTTCTTC	CASSYGQDSYNEQFF
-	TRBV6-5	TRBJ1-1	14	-	TGTGCCAGCAGCTACGGGCGGATGAACACTGAAGCTTTCTTT	CASSYGRMNTEAFF
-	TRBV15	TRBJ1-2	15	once	TGTGCCACCAGCAGAGGTCGGGGCGGGGGCTATGGCTACACCTTC	CATSRGRGGGYGYTF
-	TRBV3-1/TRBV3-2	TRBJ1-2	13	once	TGTGCCAGCAGCCAACGTGGGAACTATGGCTACACCTTC	CASSQRGNYGYTF
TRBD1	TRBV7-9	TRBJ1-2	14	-	TGTGCCAGCAGCTTAGGAGGGGGCGTCTATGGCTACACCTTC	CASSLGGGVYGYTF
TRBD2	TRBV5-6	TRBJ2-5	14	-	TGTGCCAGCAGCATAATAGCGGGGGCGGAGACCCAGTACTTC	CASSIIAGAETQYF
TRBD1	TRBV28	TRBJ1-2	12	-	TGTGCCAGCAGGCCCGGACAGGGAGGCTACACCTTC	CASRPGQGGYTF
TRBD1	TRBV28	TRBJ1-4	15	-	TGTGCCAGCAGGGGACAGGGGGCGGGTAGTGAAAAACTGTTTTTT	CASRGQGAGSEKLFF
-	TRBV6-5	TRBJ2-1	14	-	TGTGCCAGCAGTTACAGCAGGGTCTACAATGAGCAGTTCTTC	CASSYSRVYNEQFF
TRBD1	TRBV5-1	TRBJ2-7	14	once	TGCGCCAGCAGCTTACGGACAGGTCTAATCGAGCAGTACTTC	CASSLRTGLIEQYF
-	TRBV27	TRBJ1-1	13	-	TGTGCCAGCAGTTTAAATAGGGACACTGAAGCTTTCTTT	CASSLNRDTEAFF
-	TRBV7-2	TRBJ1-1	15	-	TGTGCCAGCAGAAACGGGGGGTCTGCGAACACTGAAGCTTTCTTT	CASRNGGSANTEAFF
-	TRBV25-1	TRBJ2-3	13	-	TGTGCCAGCAGTGGGCCGGGGGCGGATACGCAGTATTTT	CASSGPGADTQYF
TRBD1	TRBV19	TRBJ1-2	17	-	TGTGCCAGTAGTGCTGACCGGGACAGGGGGCCGGACTATGGCTACACCTTC	CASSADRDRGPDYGYTF
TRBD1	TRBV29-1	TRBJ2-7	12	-	TGCAGCGTCCGACAGGGGAGGTACGAGCAGTACTTC	CSVRQGRYEQYF
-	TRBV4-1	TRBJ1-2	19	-	TGCGCCAGCAGCCAACCCCCTGAATGGGGCTCGCGGTGGGGATATGGCTACACCTTC	CASSQPPEWGSRWGYGYTF
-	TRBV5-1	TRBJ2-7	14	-	TGCGCCAGCAGCTTTCGGGGCGGAGAATACGAGCAGTACTTC	CASSFRGGEYEQYF
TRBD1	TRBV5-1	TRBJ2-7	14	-	TGCGCCAGCAGCGGGGGACAGGGTGTATACGAGCAGTACTTC	CASSGGQGVYEQYF